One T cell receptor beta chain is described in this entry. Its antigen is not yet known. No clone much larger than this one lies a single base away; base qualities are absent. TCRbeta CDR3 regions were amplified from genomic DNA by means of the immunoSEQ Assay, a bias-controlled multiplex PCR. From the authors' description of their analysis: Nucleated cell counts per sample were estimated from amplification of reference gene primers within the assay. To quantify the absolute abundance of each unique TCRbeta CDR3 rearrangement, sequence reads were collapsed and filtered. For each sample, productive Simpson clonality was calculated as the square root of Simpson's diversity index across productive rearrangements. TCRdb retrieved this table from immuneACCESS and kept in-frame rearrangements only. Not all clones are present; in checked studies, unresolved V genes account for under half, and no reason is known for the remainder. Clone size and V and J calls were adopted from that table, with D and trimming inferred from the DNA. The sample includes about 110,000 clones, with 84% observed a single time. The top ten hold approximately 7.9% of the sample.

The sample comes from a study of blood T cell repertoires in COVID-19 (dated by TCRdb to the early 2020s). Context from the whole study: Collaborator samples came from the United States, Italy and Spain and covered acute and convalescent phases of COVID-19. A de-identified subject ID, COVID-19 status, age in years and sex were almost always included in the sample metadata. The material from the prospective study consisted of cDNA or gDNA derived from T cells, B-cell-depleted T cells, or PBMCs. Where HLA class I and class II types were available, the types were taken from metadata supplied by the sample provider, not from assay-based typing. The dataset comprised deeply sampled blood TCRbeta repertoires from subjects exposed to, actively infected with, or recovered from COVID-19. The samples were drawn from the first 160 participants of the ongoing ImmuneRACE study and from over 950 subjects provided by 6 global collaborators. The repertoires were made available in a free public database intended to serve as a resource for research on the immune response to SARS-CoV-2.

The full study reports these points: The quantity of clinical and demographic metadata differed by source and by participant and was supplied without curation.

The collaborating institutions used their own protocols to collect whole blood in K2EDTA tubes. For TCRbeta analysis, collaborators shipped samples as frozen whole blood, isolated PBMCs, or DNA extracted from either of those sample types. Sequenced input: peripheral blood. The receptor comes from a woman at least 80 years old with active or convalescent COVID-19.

The DNA sequence is TGTGCCAGCAGCGGTAGCGGGAGAGTCAATGAGCAGTTCTTC. This gives the protein CASSGSGRVNEQFF. The rearrangement combines TRBV7-3 with TRBJ2-1, and 9 junctional nucleotides match TRBD2. The CDR1 and CDR2 encoded by the germline V gene are SGHTA and FQGTGA. The cysteine opens and the phenylalanine closes a CDR3 of 14 amino acids. CDR3 DNA is the only sequence kept; it has 42 bases, read in frame from the first base. V ends up 5 bases short and J 6 bases short, with an unmatched junction base count of 5.